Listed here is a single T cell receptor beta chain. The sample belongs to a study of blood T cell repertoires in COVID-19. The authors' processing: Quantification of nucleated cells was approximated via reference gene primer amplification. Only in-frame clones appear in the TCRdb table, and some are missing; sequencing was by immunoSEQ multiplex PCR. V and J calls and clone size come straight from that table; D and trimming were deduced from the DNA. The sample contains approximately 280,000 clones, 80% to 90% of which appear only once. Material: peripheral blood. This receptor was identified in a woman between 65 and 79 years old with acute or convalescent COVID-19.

The CDR3 sequence: CASSPTGVQPQHF. Written as DNA, the CDR3 is TGTGCCAGCTCACCGACAGGGGTCCAACCCCAGCATTTT. The rearrangement links TRBV18 to TRBJ1-5, with TRBD1 matching 8 bases. Trimming at V came to 3 bases and at J to 10 bases, leaving 5 bases not matched to a gene. The germline CDR1 and CDR2 sequences are KGHSH and LQKENI. The CDR3 sequence is 13 residues long.